Following are 14 T cell receptor beta chains from one sample sequenced in a study of early T cells in non-severe SARS-CoV-2 infection. TCRdb passed the 5' RACE reads through MiXCR, listing each CDR3 protein once. The sample yields about 47,000 distinct CDR3 sequences, around a tenth seen once. This material consisted of whole blood, taken at baseline. The receptor set was obtained from an adult who was a healthcare worker with PCR-confirmed SARS-CoV-2 infection or an uninfected control (not recorded which).

The sample holds many counts of this clonotype. The J gene is TRBJ1-6, the V gene TRBV6-6, with 9 bases aligning to TRBD1. Germline CDR1 and CDR2: MNHNY and SVGAGI (reference sequence). This CDR3 comprises 16 residues. J lost 3 bases, V lost 6 bases, and 6 bases had no gene match. The CDR3 region is CASRLGQGSYNSPLHF. Here the CDR3 DNA reads TGTGCCAGCAGACTTGGACAGGGGAGCTATAATTCACCCCTCCACTTT.

This clonotype was seen a few times. The gene calls are TRBV20-1 and TRBJ2-7, with D unresolved. Deletions cut 6 bases from V and 5 bases from J, with 14 bases between. The CDR3 is 12 amino acids. The germline V gene encodes CDR1 DFQATT and CDR2 SNEGSKA (reference sequence). CDR3 in DNA: TGCAGTGCCGCGCAAGGTTCCGACGAGCAGTACTTC. Its translation is CSAAQGSDEQYF.

This clonotype was seen at least ten times. This chain connects TRBV20-1 to TRBJ1-5; D is unclear. Germline CDR1 is DFQATT and CDR2 is SNEGSKA (reference sequence). With 3 bases removed from V and 2 bases from J, the gap between germline ends came to 14 bases. The CDR3 extends over 15 amino acids. The CDR3 region is CSASSRITGNQPQHF. DNA of the CDR3: TGCAGTGCTAGTTCCCGGATAACCGGCAATCAGCCCCAGCATTTT.

This clonotype has at least ten counts. The CDR3 protein is CASSLEPGANQPQHF. The DNA for the CDR3 is TGTGCCAGCAGCCTTGAGCCTGGGGCCAATCAGCCCCAGCATTTT. V and J are TRBV6-1 and TRBJ1-5, with D maybe TRBD1 (5 bases). V was trimmed by 6 bases and J by 3 bases, leaving 15 bases between them. The CDR3 is 15 residues long. Per the germline V gene, CDR1 is MNHNS and CDR2 is SASEGT.

Ten or more counts support this clonotype. The V call is TRBV6-6, the J call TRBJ1-5, with D tentatively TRBD1 (5 bases). Germline values: CDR1 MNHNY, CDR2 SVGAGI (reference sequence). The CDR3 has 12 amino acids. The V end lost 6 bases, the J end lost 2 bases, and 5 bases lay between the germline ends. The CDR3 coding sequence is TGTGCCAGCAGGGGGGGCAATCAGCCCCAGCATTTT. It yields the protein CASRGGNQPQHF.

This clonotype was observed many times. The CDR3 region is CASSLIGSNTEAFF. DNA for the CDR3: TGTGCCAGCAGCTTAATAGGGTCGAACACTGAAGCTTTCTTT. The genes are TRBV7-9 and TRBJ1-1; unclear D gene. This CDR3 contains 14 residues. V was cut by 2 bases and J by 1 base, with 8 bases left in between. The germline gives CDR1 SEHNR, CDR2 FQNEAQ (reference sequence). The full variable domain, rest sourced from reference TRBV7-9 and TRBJ1-1, is DTGVSQNPRHKITKRGQNVTFRCDPISEHNRLYWYRQTLGQGPEFLTYFQNEAQLEKSRLLSDRFSAERPKGSFSTLEIQRTEQGDSAMYLCASSLIGSNTEAFFGQGTRLTVV.

This clonotype was counted between two and nine times. The V gene is TRBV28, the J gene TRBJ2-3; D gene ambiguous. Germline V gene sequence: CDR1 MDHEN, CDR2 SYDVKM. The CDR3 extends over 15 amino acids. Trimming left V 5 bases short and J 0 bases short, with 12 bases between. The CDR3 region has the DNA TGTGCCAGCAGTCTGTTAACTACTAGCACAGATACGCAGTATTTT. Translating gives CASSLLTTSTDTQYF.

This sequence joins TRBV6-5 and TRBJ1-1; no clear D gene. Germline CDR1 and CDR2: MNHEY and SVGAGI. The CDR3 spans 16 residues. Trimming stripped 2 bases from V and 1 base from J, with 14 bases between. This chain's CDR3 is CASSYRPSYRNTEAFF. CDR3 DNA sequence: TGTGCCAGCAGTTACCGGCCCAGCTATAGGAACACTGAAGCTTTCTTT.

This clonotype has more than one count but fewer than ten. The gene calls are TRBV7-9 and TRBJ1-4; a weak D match, TRBD1 (6 bases). Per germline, CDR1 SEHNR and CDR2 FQNEAQ (reference sequence). V lost 5 bases and J 6 bases, leaving 13 bases between the germline ends. The CDR3 length is 14 residues. The chain's CDR3 is CASSAYREDEKLFF. The CDR3, as DNA: TGTGCCAGCAGCGCCTACAGGGAAGATGAAAAACTGTTTTTT.

This chain uses TRBV7-9 with TRBJ2-2; TRBD2 matches at 7 bases. Germline V CDR1 and CDR2: SEHNR, FQNEAQ (reference sequence). Trimming took 5 bases from V and 7 from J; bases not matched to a gene: 7. This CDR3 has 14 residues. CDR3 DNA sequence: TGTGCCAGCAGCCAGACTAGCTGGGTCGGGGAGCTGTTTTTT. This gives the protein CASSQTSWVGELFF.

V is TRBV3-1 and J is TRBJ2-6; D unresolved. This CDR3 has 15 amino acids. Germline CDR1 and CDR2: LGHDT and YNNKEL (reference sequence). The V gene lost 1 base and the J gene lost 2 bases, with 6 bases spanning the gap. CDR3 DNA: TGTGCCAGCAGCCAAGTCGAGGCTGGGGCCAACGTCCTGACTTTC. Amino acids: CASSQVEAGANVLTF.

J is TRBJ2-2 and V is TRBV2; D not resolved. Looked up from germline, CDR1 is SNHLY and CDR2 is FYNNEI. Trimming removed 6 bases from V and 3 bases from J, with 5 bases in between. This CDR3 contains 12 residues. CDR3 coding DNA: TGTGCCAGCAGCCTACACACCGGGGAGCTGTTTTTT. Residues: CASSLHTGELFF.

There are a few counts of this clonotype. The rearrangement links TRBV20-1 to TRBJ1-1; D is uncertain. CDR3 length: 11 amino acids. Germline V gene sequence: CDR1 DFQATT, CDR2 SNEGSKA (reference sequence). The V end was cut by 4 bases, the J end by 0 bases, with 3 bases between. Here the CDR3 DNA reads TGCAGTGCTAAAATGAACACTGAAGCTTTCTTT. Translation: CSAKMNTEAFF.

This clonotype was seen many times. The rearrangement uses TRBV7-9 and TRBJ2-2, with D possibly called TRBD1 or TRBD2 (5 bases each). Trimming took off 7 bases at V and 6 bases at J, with 9 bases between the two ends. The CDR3 is 12 amino acids. Per the germline V gene, CDR1 is SEHNR and CDR2 is FQNEAQ (reference sequence). CDR3 nucleotides: TGTGCCAGCACCAGGGACCCCGGGGAGCTGTTTTTT. It specifies CASTRDPGELFF.